The 11 T cell receptor beta chains reported below all come from one sample, sequenced in a study of somatic mutations in cytotoxic T cells in rheumatoid arthritis. The method was immunoSEQ multiplex PCR; TCRdb's version includes in-frame clones alone and lacks a portion of them. Here the sample spans 9,500 to 15,000 clones, roughly 80% being singletons. Material: CD8+ T cells sorted from blood. The receptor set was obtained from a woman aged 55-69 years in good health.

This clone has only a few counts. This CDR3 reads CASSQDRTGGYKNIQYF. DNA of the CDR3: TGCGCCAGCAGCCAAGATCGGACAGGGGGCTACAAAAACATTCAGTACTTC. The chain employs TRBV4-1 and TRBJ2-4; TRBD1 matches 11 bases. This CDR3 has 17 residues. V lost 0 bases, J lost 3 bases, and 4 bases stayed unmatched. The germline gives CDR1 MGHRA, CDR2 YSYEKL.

The chain recombines TRBV18 with TRBJ1-1; D unresolved. Germline CDR1 is KGHSH and CDR2 is LQKENI. The V end lost 0 bases, the J end lost 6 bases, and 8 bases lay between the germline ends. This CDR3 comprises 13 residues. DNA for the CDR3: TGTGCCAGCTCACCACCGGGAGTTTCTGAAGCTTTCTTT. This encodes CASSPPGVSEAFF.

The chain links TRBV5-1 to TRBJ1-1; D possibly corresponds to TRBD1 (6 bases). From germline, CDR1 is SGHRS and CDR2 YFSETQ. The V end was cut by 0 bases, the J end by 4 bases, with 19 bases between. The CDR3 consists of 17 residues. The CDR3: CASSLAGQGPLGTEAFF. The CDR3 DNA reads as TGCGCCAGCAGCTTGGCCGGGCAGGGGCCCCTGGGCACTGAAGCTTTCTTT.

This clone has a handful of counts. The genes are TRBV6-6 and TRBJ1-4; unclear D gene. The CDR3 spans 12 residues. The germline V and J ends were trimmed by 2 bases and 13 bases, with 11 bases remaining between them. The germline V gene encodes CDR1 MNHNY and CDR2 SVGAGI (reference sequence). CDR3 DNA: TGTGCCAGCAGTTACGCCTTCGGGGTACTGTTTTTT. This gives the protein CASSYAFGVLFF.

In this sample, this clone turned up a few times. CDR3 bases: TGTGCCAGCAGCCCTGGTAGTAGCGGCACAGATACGCAGTATTTT. As protein: CASSPGSSGTDTQYF. The chain links TRBV7-2 to TRBJ2-3; D may be TRBD2 (5 bases). CDR3 length: 15 amino acids. Trimming took 5 bases from V and 1 from J, leaving 13 bases between them. Germline V CDR1 and CDR2: SGHTA, FQGNSA.

The chain has TRBV4-2 and TRBJ1-3, with D perhaps matching TRBD1 (6 bases). V lost 0 bases to trimming and J lost 1 base, with 7 bases between them. The CDR3 contains 15 residues. Per germline, CDR1 LGHNA and CDR2 YNFKEQ. The CDR3 DNA sequence: TGTGCCAGCAGCCAAGAACAGGGTTCTGGAAACACCATATATTTT. Translation: CASSQEQGSGNTIYF.

This chain joins TRBV15 and TRBJ2-5; no reliable D call. This CDR3 region has 13 residues. The ends were cut back, 0 bases at V and 5 bases at J, with 7 bases in the middle. CDR1 and CDR2 (germline): LNHNV, YYDKDF (reference sequence). CDR3 DNA: TGTGCCACCAGCAGAGATTTCATCGAGACCCAGTACTTC. This sequence encodes CATSRDFIETQYF.

V gene TRBV4-1 combines with J gene TRBJ1-4; TRBD1 matches 8 bases. Germline CDR1 reads MGHRA; CDR2 reads YSYEKL. CDR3 length equals 19 residues. V dropped 5 bases and J dropped 4; count of bases not matched to a gene: 18. The CDR3 nucleotides are TGCGCCAGCAGCTACGACCGGGACAGGATAATTGGGGATAATGAAAAACTGTTTTTT. It codes for CASSYDRDRIIGDNEKLFF.

This clone was seen only a few times. This sequence joins TRBV1 and TRBJ2-2; the table assigns TRBD2, which was not confirmed against the DNA. TRBV1 is a pseudogene locus. The CDR3 runs 16 residues. The CDR3 sequence: CTSSQQTPGGVRELFF. The CDR3 nucleotides are TGCACCAGCAGCCAACAAACTCCGGGGGGAGTCCGGGAGCTGTTTTTT.

The chain links TRBV19 to TRBJ1-1; D unresolved. Germline CDR1 is LNHDA and CDR2 is SQIVND (reference sequence). CDR3 length: 14 amino acids. V dropped 5 bases and J dropped 6 bases, with 16 bases sitting between them. The CDR3 nucleotides are TGTGCCAGTAGTCCGCAAGTAGACGCGGCTGAAGCTTTCTTT. Its protein is CASSPQVDAAEAFF.

V usage is TRBV9 and J usage is TRBJ2-1; D uncertain. V was clipped by 4 bases and J by 7 bases, with 21 bases between them. Germline CDR1 is SGDLS and CDR2 is YYNGEE. The CDR3 is 16 amino acids. The DNA of the CDR3 is TGTGCCAGCAGCCCGCGGTTGCACCAGCTGGATAATGAGCAGTTCTTC. Translating gives CASSPRLHQLDNEQFF.